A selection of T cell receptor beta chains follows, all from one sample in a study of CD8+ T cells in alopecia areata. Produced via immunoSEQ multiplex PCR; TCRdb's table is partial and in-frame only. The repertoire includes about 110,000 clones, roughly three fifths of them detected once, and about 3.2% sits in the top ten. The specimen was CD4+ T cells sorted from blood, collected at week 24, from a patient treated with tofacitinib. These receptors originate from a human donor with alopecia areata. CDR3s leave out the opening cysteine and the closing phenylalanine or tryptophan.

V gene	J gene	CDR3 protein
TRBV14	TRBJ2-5	ASSVGGPRGETQY
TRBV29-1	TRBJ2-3	SVTAGTSSTDTQY
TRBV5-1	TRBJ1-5	ASSPAGTGNQPQH
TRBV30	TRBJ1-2	AWSVQGPGPYT
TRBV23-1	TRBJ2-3	ASSSTRVRQAGDTQY
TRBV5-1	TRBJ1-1	ASSLGGSGEAF
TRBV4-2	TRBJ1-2	ASSQDFTPNYGYT
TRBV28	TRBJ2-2	ASSLRRTGGTGELF
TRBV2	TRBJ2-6	ASRAESGANVLT
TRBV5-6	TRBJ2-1	ASRQRLAVSYNEQF
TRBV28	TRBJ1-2	ASREGQGLYGYT
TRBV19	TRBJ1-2	ASSIGRDRAPKAYGYT
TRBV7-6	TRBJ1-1	ASSSRGGTEAF
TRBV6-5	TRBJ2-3	ASSYSRPGRDTQY
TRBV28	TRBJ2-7	ASSSRDKFVYYEQY
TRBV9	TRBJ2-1	ASSFTGGTGRNEQF
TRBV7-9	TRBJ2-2	ASSPGSTAGGPAGELF
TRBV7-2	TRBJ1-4	ASSLGGQSNEKLF
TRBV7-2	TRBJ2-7	ASSKAYEQY
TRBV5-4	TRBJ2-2	ASTIAGGTRELF
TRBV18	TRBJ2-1	ASSPPTSGGANEQF
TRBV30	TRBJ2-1	AWRIQGAGNEQF
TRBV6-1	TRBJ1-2	ASSEQIYGYT
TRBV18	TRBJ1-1	ASSPRGPGNTEAF
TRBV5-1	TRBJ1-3	ASSLTGSSGNTIY
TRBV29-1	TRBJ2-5	SVRELQETQY
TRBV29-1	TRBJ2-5	SVDETQY
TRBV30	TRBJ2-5	AWRKPGQGQETQY
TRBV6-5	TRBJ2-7	ASSYSGQGADEQY
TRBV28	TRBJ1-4	ASSFGGEGEKLF
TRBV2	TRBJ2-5	ASSADRQLLQETQY
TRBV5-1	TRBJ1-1	ASSVGQGTEAF
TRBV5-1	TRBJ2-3	ASSPAGGSTDTQY
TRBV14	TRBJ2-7	ASSQGRRWHEQY
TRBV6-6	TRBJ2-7	ASSSPTSGGSYEQY
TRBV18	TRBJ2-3	ASSPPGGPDTQY
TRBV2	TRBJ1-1	ASSESRANTEAF
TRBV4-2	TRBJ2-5	ASSQDSLSRETQY
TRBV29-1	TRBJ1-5	SAITSGSSFQPQH
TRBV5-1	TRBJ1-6	ASSAGQGNSPLH
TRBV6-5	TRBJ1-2	ASKIGSHGYT
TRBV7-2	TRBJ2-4	ASSILGQGTIQY
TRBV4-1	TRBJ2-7	ASSQEKGGARSYEQY
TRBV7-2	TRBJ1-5	ASSLNLRQPQH
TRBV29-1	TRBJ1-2	SIHTDSRGSNYGYT